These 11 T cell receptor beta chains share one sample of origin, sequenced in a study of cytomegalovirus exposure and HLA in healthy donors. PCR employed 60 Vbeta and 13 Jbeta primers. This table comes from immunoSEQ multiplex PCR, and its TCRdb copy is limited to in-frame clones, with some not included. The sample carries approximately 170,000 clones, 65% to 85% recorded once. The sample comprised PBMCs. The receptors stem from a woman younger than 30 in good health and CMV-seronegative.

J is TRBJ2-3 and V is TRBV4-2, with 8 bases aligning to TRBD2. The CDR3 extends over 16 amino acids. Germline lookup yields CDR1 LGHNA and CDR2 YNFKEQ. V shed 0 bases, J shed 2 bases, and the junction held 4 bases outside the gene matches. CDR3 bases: TGTGCCAGCAGCCAAGAGTCTAGCGGGTTCACAGATACGCAGTATTTT. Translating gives CASSQESSGFTDTQYF.

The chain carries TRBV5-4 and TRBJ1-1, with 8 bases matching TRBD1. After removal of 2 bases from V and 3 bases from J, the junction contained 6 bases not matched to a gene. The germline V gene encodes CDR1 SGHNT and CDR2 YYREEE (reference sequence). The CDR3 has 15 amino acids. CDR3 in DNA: TGTGCCAGCAGCTTAGGGCAGGGGGCTTACACTGAAGCTTTCTTT. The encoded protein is CASSLGQGAYTEAFF.

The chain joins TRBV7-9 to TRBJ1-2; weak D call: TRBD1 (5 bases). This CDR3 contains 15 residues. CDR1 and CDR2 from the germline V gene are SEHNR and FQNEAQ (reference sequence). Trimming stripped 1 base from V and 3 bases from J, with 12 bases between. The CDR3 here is CASSLGVRVDYGYTF. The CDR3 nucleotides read TGTGCCAGCAGCTTAGGTGTCAGGGTGGACTATGGCTACACCTTC.

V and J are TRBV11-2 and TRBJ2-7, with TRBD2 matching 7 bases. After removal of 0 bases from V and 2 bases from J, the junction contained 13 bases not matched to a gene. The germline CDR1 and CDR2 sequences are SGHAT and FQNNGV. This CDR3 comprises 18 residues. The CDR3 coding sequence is TGTGCCAGCAGCTTAGAGCGGCTGGGAGGGACCATAACCTACGAGCAGTACTTC. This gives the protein CASSLERLGGTITYEQYF.

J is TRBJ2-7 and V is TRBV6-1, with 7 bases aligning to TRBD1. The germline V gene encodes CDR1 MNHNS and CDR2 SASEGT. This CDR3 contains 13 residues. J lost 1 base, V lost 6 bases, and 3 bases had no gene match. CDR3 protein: CASRQGPSYEQYF. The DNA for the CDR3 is TGTGCCAGCAGACAGGGGCCTTCCTACGAGCAGTACTTC.

The CDR3 DNA reads as TGCGCCAGCAGCCATCGATACAGGGGGCCGGATGGCTACACCTTC. It is translated as CASSHRYRGPDGYTF. The chain couples TRBV4-1 to TRBJ1-2; 9 nucleotides align to TRBD1. V trimming: 3 bases; J trimming: 6 bases; junction bases outside the gene matches: 8. The CDR3 sequence is 15 residues long. Germline V lookup: CDR1 MGHRA, CDR2 YSYEKL.

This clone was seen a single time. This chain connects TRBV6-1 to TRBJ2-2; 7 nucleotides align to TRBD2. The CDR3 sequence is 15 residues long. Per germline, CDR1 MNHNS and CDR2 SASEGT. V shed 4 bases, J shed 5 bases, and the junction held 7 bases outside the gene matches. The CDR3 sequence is CASSGEGRWTGELFF. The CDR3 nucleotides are TGTGCCAGCAGTGGGGAGGGGCGTTGGACCGGGGAGCTGTTTTTT.

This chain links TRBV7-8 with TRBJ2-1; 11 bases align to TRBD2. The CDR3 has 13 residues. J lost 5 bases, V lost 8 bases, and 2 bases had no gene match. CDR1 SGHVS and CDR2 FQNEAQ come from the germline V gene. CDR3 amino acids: CASALAGDNEQFF. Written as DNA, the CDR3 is TGTGCCAGCGCACTAGCGGGGGACAATGAGCAGTTCTTC.

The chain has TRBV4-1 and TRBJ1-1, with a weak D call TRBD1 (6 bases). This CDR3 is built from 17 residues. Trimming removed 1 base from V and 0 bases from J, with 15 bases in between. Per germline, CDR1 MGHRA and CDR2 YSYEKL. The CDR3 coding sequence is TGCGCCAGCAGCCAAGCTACGACCCAGGGGATGAACACTGAAGCTTTCTTT. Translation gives CASSQATTQGMNTEAFF.

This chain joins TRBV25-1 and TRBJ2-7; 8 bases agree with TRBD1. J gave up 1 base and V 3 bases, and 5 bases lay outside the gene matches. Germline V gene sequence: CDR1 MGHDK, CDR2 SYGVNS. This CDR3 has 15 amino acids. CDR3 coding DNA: TGTGCCAGCAGTGACACAGGGGGAAATTCCTACGAGCAGTACTTC. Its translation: CASSDTGGNSYEQYF.

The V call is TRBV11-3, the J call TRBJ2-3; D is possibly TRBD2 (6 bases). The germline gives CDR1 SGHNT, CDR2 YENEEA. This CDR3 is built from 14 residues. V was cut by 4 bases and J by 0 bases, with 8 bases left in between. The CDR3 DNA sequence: TGTGCCAGCAGCTCAGCGGGCAGCACAGATACGCAGTATTTT. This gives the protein CASSSAGSTDTQYF.